This T cell receptor beta chain emerged from a study of CD8+CD57+ T cells in acquired aplastic anemia. TCR beta VDJ and CDR3 profiling used genomic DNA as template. TCRdb redid the calling of the reads with MiXCR, one entry per CDR3 protein. The profile shows around 170,000 distinct CDR3 sequences, more than 45% of them singletons. Germline assignment: CDR1 SGDLS and CDR2 YYNGEE. V dropped 1 base and J dropped 7 bases, with 10 bases sitting between them. The CDR3 has 13 residues. Sequencing involved patients with CD8+CD57+ cell expansion previously shown by flow cytometry. There was no therapy given to any patient before the blood sampling took place.

The TCR sequence derives from a human donor with aplastic anemia. What was sequenced was sorted CD4+, CD8+, or CD8+CD57+ T cells (not recorded which) from PBMCs. This chain connects TRBV9 to TRBJ2-3; D is unclear. CDR3 in amino acids: CASSVQAAHTQYF. The CDR3 DNA reads TGTGCCAGCAGCGTACAGGCGGCCCATACGCAGTATTTT.